This is a list of T cell receptor beta chains from one sample in a study of OX40 agonist ivuxolimab in advanced cancers. The repertoire was sequenced with immunoSEQ multiplex PCR; TCRdb's copy has only in-frame clones and lacks some. The top ten hold about an eighth of the sample, which has 50,000 or so clones, 65% to 85% seen once. The sample in question was CD4+ or CD8+ T cells sorted from blood, obtained in a trial of the OX40 agonist ivuxolimab. These receptor sequences come from an adult with an advanced solid tumor such as melanoma, head and neck, liver or kidney cancer. CDR3s include the opening cysteine and the closing phenylalanine or tryptophan. A D gene is named only where the DNA matches it firmly. Size tells how often a clone was seen (once, few, many) or the class of an expanded clone, and some rows leave it out.

CDR3 DNA: TGTGCCAGCAATAAACAGGTTCGGTATGGCTACACCTTC
CDR3 protein: CASNKQVRYGYTF
D gene: -
J gene: TRBJ1-2
clone size: few
V gene: TRBV28

CDR3 DNA: TGTGCCAGCAGTCCCCTAGGGAGCACCGGGGAGCTGTTTTTT
CDR3 protein: CASSPLGSTGELFF
D gene: -
J gene: TRBJ2-2
clone size: -
V gene: TRBV6-1

CDR3 DNA: TGTGCCAGCAGCTTAGGGACATTGGGAAACACCATATATTTT
CDR3 protein: CASSLGTLGNTIYF
D gene: -
J gene: TRBJ1-3
clone size: -
V gene: TRBV7-9

CDR3 DNA: TGTGCCAGCAGCATAAGAGCGGGTCCCTCCTACGAGCAGTACTTC
CDR3 protein: CASSIRAGPSYEQYF
D gene: -
J gene: TRBJ2-7
clone size: -
V gene: TRBV11-2

CDR3 DNA: TGTGCCAGCAGTTTAAACTGGGGTTACGAGCAGTACTTC
CDR3 protein: CASSLNWGYEQYF
D gene: -
J gene: TRBJ2-7
clone size: -
V gene: TRBV27

CDR3 DNA: TGCAGTGCTATAGCGGATGGCTACACCTTC
CDR3 protein: CSAIADGYTF
D gene: -
J gene: TRBJ1-2
clone size: once
V gene: TRBV20-1

CDR3 DNA: TGTGCCAGCAGTTTTTTCGGCAGGAGCACAGATACGCAGTATTTT
CDR3 protein: CASSFFGRSTDTQYF
D gene: -
J gene: TRBJ2-3
clone size: -
V gene: TRBV27

CDR3 DNA: TGCGCCAGCAGCTTGCAACCAACAGGGGGCACTGAAGCTTTCTTT
CDR3 protein: CASSLQPTGGTEAFF
D gene: TRBD1
J gene: TRBJ1-1
clone size: -
V gene: TRBV5-1

CDR3 DNA: TGTGCCAGCACCAAAGCGGGAACCCAAGAGACCCAGTACTTC
CDR3 protein: CASTKAGTQETQYF
D gene: TRBD2
J gene: TRBJ2-5
clone size: -
V gene: TRBV7-9

CDR3 DNA: TGTGCCAGCAGCTTAGACAGGGAGAACACTGAAGCTTTCTTT
CDR3 protein: CASSLDRENTEAFF
D gene: -
J gene: TRBJ1-1
clone size: -
V gene: TRBV11-3

CDR3 DNA: TGTGCCAGCAGCCACGAAAGGGGAGGCGGAAACACCATATATTTT
CDR3 protein: CASSHERGGGNTIYF
D gene: -
J gene: TRBJ1-3
clone size: -
V gene: TRBV28

CDR3 DNA: TGTGCCAGCAGCTTAAGGGGCCCAGCGGATCTGATCTACGAGCAGTACTTC
CDR3 protein: CASSLRGPADLIYEQYF
D gene: -
J gene: TRBJ2-7
clone size: -
V gene: TRBV7-2

CDR3 DNA: TGTGCCAGTAGTCCCTGGACGGGGGCGGATGGCTACACCTTC
CDR3 protein: CASSPWTGADGYTF
D gene: -
J gene: TRBJ1-2
clone size: -
V gene: TRBV19

CDR3 DNA: TGCGCCAGCAGCTCAACACCGGGACAGAGGTATGGCTACACCTTC
CDR3 protein: CASSSTPGQRYGYTF
D gene: TRBD1
J gene: TRBJ1-2
clone size: -
V gene: TRBV5-1

CDR3 DNA: TGTGCCAGTACCCGAGCACAGCTAAATTCACCCCTCCACTTT
CDR3 protein: CASTRAQLNSPLHF
D gene: -
J gene: TRBJ1-6
clone size: -
V gene: TRBV19

CDR3 DNA: TGTGCCTGGAGTGCCCTGGACAGGGGCACTGAAGCTTTCTTT
CDR3 protein: CAWSALDRGTEAFF
D gene: TRBD1
J gene: TRBJ1-1
clone size: -
V gene: TRBV30

CDR3 DNA: TGTGCCAGCGGACTAGGTGGGGAGACCCAGTACTTC
CDR3 protein: CASGLGGETQYF
D gene: TRBD2
J gene: TRBJ2-5
clone size: -
V gene: TRBV28

CDR3 DNA: TGTGCCAGCAGTGGGGACGGGACTCCTCTCGCAGATACGCAGTATTTT
CDR3 protein: CASSGDGTPLADTQYF
D gene: -
J gene: TRBJ2-3
clone size: -
V gene: TRBV6-1

CDR3 DNA: TGTGCCAGCTCACCACGAGTGGACACCGGGGAGCTGTTTTTT
CDR3 protein: CASSPRVDTGELFF
D gene: -
J gene: TRBJ2-2
clone size: once
V gene: TRBV18

CDR3 DNA: TGCGCCAGCAGCCAAGAAAGGGGTGGCGAGACCCAGTACTTC
CDR3 protein: CASSQERGGETQYF
D gene: -
J gene: TRBJ2-5
clone size: -
V gene: TRBV4-1

CDR3 DNA: TGTGCCAGCAACGCTCACCCAGGGGTGAGCTACGAGCAGTACTTC
CDR3 protein: CASNAHPGVSYEQYF
D gene: -
J gene: TRBJ2-7
clone size: -
V gene: TRBV5-8

CDR3 DNA: TGCGCCGGCCCCTGGCAGGGAGATGGCTATGGCTACACCTTC
CDR3 protein: CAGPWQGDGYGYTF
D gene: -
J gene: TRBJ1-2
clone size: -
V gene: TRBV10-1

CDR3 DNA: TGTGCCAGTAGTTCTGCGGGACAGGTCTATGGCTACACCTTC
CDR3 protein: CASSSAGQVYGYTF
D gene: TRBD1
J gene: TRBJ1-2
clone size: -
V gene: TRBV19

CDR3 DNA: TGTGCCACCCGGACAGGGATTGACTACGAGCAGTACTTC
CDR3 protein: CATRTGIDYEQYF
D gene: TRBD1
J gene: TRBJ2-7
clone size: -
V gene: TRBV19

CDR3 DNA: TGTGCCAGCAGTGCCCTGGGGGGGGCAGGAGAGACCCAGTACTTC
CDR3 protein: CASSALGGAGETQYF
D gene: -
J gene: TRBJ2-5
clone size: once
V gene: TRBV6-6

CDR3 DNA: TGTGCCAGCCGGCAGGGGGCAGACTATGGCTACACCTTC
CDR3 protein: CASRQGADYGYTF
D gene: TRBD1
J gene: TRBJ1-2
clone size: -
V gene: TRBV7-9

CDR3 DNA: TGTGCCAGCAGCTTCGTGGACTACGAGCAGTACTTC
CDR3 protein: CASSFVDYEQYF
D gene: -
J gene: TRBJ2-7
clone size: -
V gene: TRBV7-9

CDR3 DNA: TGCAGTGCTAACACTGAAGCTTTCTTT
CDR3 protein: CSANTEAFF
D gene: -
J gene: TRBJ1-1
clone size: -
V gene: TRBV20-1

CDR3 DNA: TGTGCCAGCAGCTCAGACTTGACCCGGGCAGTCACCGGGGAGCTGTTTTTT
CDR3 protein: CASSSDLTRAVTGELFF
D gene: -
J gene: TRBJ2-2
clone size: -
V gene: TRBV7-2

CDR3 DNA: TGCGCCAGCAGTATTGGGGGCTGGGCAGATACGCAGTATTTT
CDR3 protein: CASSIGGWADTQYF
D gene: -
J gene: TRBJ2-3
clone size: -
V gene: TRBV5-1

CDR3 DNA: TGCGCCAGCAGCTTGAGCACTAGCGGGGGAAACACCGGGGAGCTGTTTTTT
CDR3 protein: CASSLSTSGGNTGELFF
D gene: TRBD2
J gene: TRBJ2-2
clone size: -
V gene: TRBV5-1

CDR3 DNA: TGCGCCAGCAGCCCCGGGACAGGAAACTACAATGAGCAGTTCTTC
CDR3 protein: CASSPGTGNYNEQFF
D gene: TRBD1
J gene: TRBJ2-1
clone size: -
V gene: TRBV10-2

CDR3 DNA: TGTGCCAGCAGTGATGACAGACAGACCCAGTACTTC
CDR3 protein: CASSDDRQTQYF
D gene: -
J gene: TRBJ2-5
clone size: -
V gene: TRBV2

CDR3 DNA: TGCAGCGTTGAAAGCCCCAGGGCAACTAATGAAAAACTGTTTTTT
CDR3 protein: CSVESPRATNEKLFF
D gene: -
J gene: TRBJ1-4
clone size: -
V gene: TRBV29-1

CDR3 DNA: TGTGCCAGCAGCTCGCCCCAGGGAGGATCCACAGATACGCAGTATTTT
CDR3 protein: CASSSPQGGSTDTQYF
D gene: -
J gene: TRBJ2-3
clone size: -
V gene: TRBV5-4

CDR3 DNA: TGTGCCAGCAGCTTAAGCTCGAACACTGAAGCTTTCTTT
CDR3 protein: CASSLSSNTEAFF
D gene: -
J gene: TRBJ1-1
clone size: -
V gene: TRBV7-3

CDR3 DNA: TGTGCCAGTGGCAAGACAGGGGGCATTAGTGGCTACACCTTC
CDR3 protein: CASGKTGGISGYTF
D gene: TRBD1
J gene: TRBJ1-2
clone size: few
V gene: TRBV19

CDR3 DNA: TGTGCCAGCAGTTTACGCGTGGGTAAAGATGAAGCTTTCTTT
CDR3 protein: CASSLRVGKDEAFF
D gene: -
J gene: TRBJ1-1
clone size: -
V gene: TRBV28

CDR3 DNA: TGTGCCAGTAGTATCGGGACAGCGGCCGCTGAAGCTTTCTTT
CDR3 protein: CASSIGTAAAEAFF
D gene: TRBD1
J gene: TRBJ1-1
clone size: few
V gene: TRBV19

CDR3 DNA: TGCGCCAGCAGCTTGTACGGGGGGCCGACTGAAGCTTTCTTT
CDR3 protein: CASSLYGGPTEAFF
D gene: -
J gene: TRBJ1-1
clone size: -
V gene: TRBV5-1